This T cell receptor beta chain was retrieved from a study of blood T cell repertoires in COVID-19. Germline V lookup: CDR1 SGHTA, CDR2 FQGTGA. The CDR3 extends over 15 amino acids. Turning to this clone: At one end, the junction sequence differs from germline, possibly due to a read error.

All enrollees were about 18 to 95 years old and from 25 or so US areas. Profiling relied on immunoSEQ multiplex PCR, and the TCRdb table lists in-frame clones only, not all of them. The sample contains 250,000 to 300,000 clones, roughly 89% of which appear only once. The origin of this receptor is a woman aged 60-70 years who had recovered from COVID-19. The material sequenced was PBMCs or T cells enriched from blood (not recorded which). The V and J genes are TRBV7-3 and TRBJ2-2; 7 bases align to TRBD1. The CDR3 sequence is CASSLTGTAPGELFF. DNA for the CDR3: TGTGCCAGCAGCCTAACAGGGACAGCTCCCGGGGAGCTGTTTTTT.